This T cell receptor (beta chain) is from a study of cytomegalovirus exposure and HLA in healthy donors. 60 Vbeta and 13 Jbeta primers were used in PCR. Clones were sequenced by immunoSEQ multiplex PCR, and TCRdb holds only the in-frame ones, with some missing. The data hold 180,000 or so clones, with over 75% observed a single time. The ends lost 10 bases at V and 4 bases at J; junction bases unmatched: 8. The length of the CDR3 is 13 residues. Germline CDR1 SGHNT, CDR2 YYREEE (reference sequence). Sequenced: PBMCs. This chain connects TRBV5-4 to TRBJ2-3; 8 nucleotides agree with TRBD2. The clonotype was recovered from a female donor in good health and CMV-seronegative. The chain's CDR3 is CAFSSGWSDTQYF. CDR3 nucleotide sequence: TGTGCCTTCTCTAGCGGGTGGTCAGATACGCAGTATTTT.